The 18 T cell receptor beta chains reported below all come from one sample, sequenced in a study of blood T cell repertoires in COVID-19. Only in-frame clones appear in the TCRdb table, and some are missing; sequencing was by immunoSEQ multiplex PCR. Of about 220,000 clones listed, nearly 90% are singletons. The specimen was PBMCs or T cells enriched from blood (not recorded which). These receptors all come from a young man who had been exposed to COVID-19.

This chain uses TRBV7-9 with TRBJ1-1; 7 bases align to TRBD1. J lost 6 bases, V lost 5 bases, and 9 bases had no gene match. This CDR3 is built from 14 residues. Germline V gene lookup returns CDR1 SEHNR and CDR2 FQNEAQ (reference sequence). CDR3 sequence reads: CASSPRGEFPEAFF. CDR3 coding DNA: TGTGCCAGCAGCCCCAGGGGGGAGTTCCCTGAAGCTTTCTTT. Looking up the rest from reference TRBV7-9 and TRBJ1-1 gives the full variable domain: DTGVSQNPRHKITKRGQNVTFRCDPISEHNRLYWYRQTLGQGPEFLTYFQNEAQLEKSRLLSDRFSAERPKGSFSTLEIQRTEQGDSAMYLCASSPRGEFPEAFFGQGTRLTVV.

A word on this clone: The same CDR3 can be traced to other DNA sequences in this sample. CDR3 sequence: CASSLGTGELFF. The CDR3 DNA is TGTGCCAGCAGTCTCGGCACCGGGGAGCTGTTTTTT. The V gene is TRBV12-3 or TRBV12-4, the J gene TRBJ2-2; D is unresolved. Trimming shortened V by 5 bases and J by 4 bases, and 5 bases separated the two germline ends. The CDR3 runs to 12 residues.

This clone was counted a single time. This chain joins TRBV5-1 and TRBJ2-7, with 8 bases lining up with TRBD1. The CDR3 has 14 residues. Germline lookup yields CDR1 SGHRS and CDR2 YFSETQ. The J segment lost 1 base and the V segment lost 2 bases, leaving 2 bases of the junction unmatched. The CDR3: CASSFDRGSYEQYF. CDR3 nucleotide sequence: TGCGCCAGCAGCTTCGACAGGGGTTCCTACGAGCAGTACTTC.

The CDR3 protein is CASSIVLGQHPLGYTF. The CDR3, as DNA: TGTGCCAGTAGTATAGTACTGGGACAGCACCCTCTTGGCTACACCTTC. The chain joins TRBV19 to TRBJ1-2; 7 nucleotides agree with TRBD1. This CDR3 comprises 16 residues. Trimming at V came to 1 base and at J to 7 bases, leaving 12 bases not matched to a gene. Per germline, CDR1 LNHDA and CDR2 SQIVND (reference sequence).

The chain couples TRBV6-5 to TRBJ1-5, with D hard to call. Germline CDR1 and CDR2: MNHEY and SVGAGI. Trimming took off 5 bases at V and 7 bases at J, with 9 bases between the two ends. The CDR3 runs to 12 residues. The CDR3 nucleotides are TGTGCCAGCAGTCTGGCGGGACAGCCCCAGCATTTT. Its translation: CASSLAGQPQHF.

This rearrangement joins TRBV6-5 to TRBJ1-3, with D uncertain. Per germline, CDR1 MNHEY and CDR2 SVGAGI. The CDR3 has 11 residues. V lost 6 bases to trimming and J lost 4 bases, with 4 bases between them. This CDR3 is CASSLGNTIYF. The CDR3, as DNA: TGTGCCAGCAGCTTAGGAAACACCATATATTTT.

The chain is built from TRBV9 and TRBJ1-1; TRBD1 might be the D (5 bases). Germline V lookup: CDR1 SGDLS, CDR2 YYNGEE. The CDR3 has 13 amino acids. V was clipped by 6 bases and J by 2 bases, with 11 bases between them. In DNA form, the CDR3 reads TGTGCCAGCAACCCCGGACATAACACTGAAGCTTTCTTT. Its protein is CASNPGHNTEAFF.

V gene TRBV10-2 combines with J gene TRBJ1-2, with 8 bases that match TRBD1. CDR3 length: 17 residues. Germline V gives CDR1 WSHSY, CDR2 SAAADI. Trimming took 0 bases from V and 7 from J; bases not matched to a gene: 13. Written as DNA, the CDR3 is TGCGCCAGCAGTGAGTCAGCGGGACAGGACCACAATGTTGGCTACACCTTC. Protein sequence: CASSESAGQDHNVGYTF.

In its sample, this clone was seen a few times. V gene TRBV27 combines with J gene TRBJ1-1; D perhaps matches TRBD1 (6 bases). With 4 bases removed from V and 1 base from J, the gap between germline ends came to 10 bases. This CDR3 contains 14 residues. Germline V CDR1 and CDR2: MNHEY, SMNVEV (reference sequence). Here the CDR3 reads CASSYLQGNTEAFF. DNA of the CDR3: TGTGCCAGCAGTTATTTACAGGGGAACACTGAAGCTTTCTTT.

The rearrangement uses TRBV7-9 and TRBJ2-7; 8 bases are a match to TRBD2. The CDR3 has 16 amino acids. The V gene end was trimmed by 8 bases and the J gene end by 1 base; junction bases not matched to a gene: 13. Germline CDR1 reads SEHNR; CDR2 reads FQNEAQ (reference sequence). This CDR3 is CASGPAGIAGSYEQYF. The CDR3 coding sequence is TGTGCCAGCGGCCCCGCCGGGATAGCGGGATCCTACGAGCAGTACTTC. The variable domain in full, completed from reference TRBV7-9 and TRBJ2-7, reads DTGVSQNPRHKITKRGQNVTFRCDPISEHNRLYWYRQTLGQGPEFLTYFQNEAQLEKSRLLSDRFSAERPKGSFSTLEIQRTEQGDSAMYLCASGPAGIAGSYEQYFGPGTRLTVT.

This chain uses TRBV30 with TRBJ1-3, with TRBD1 matching over 7 bases. This CDR3 comprises 17 residues. CDR1 and CDR2 (germline): GTSNPN, SVGIG (reference sequence). The junction had 10 bases not matched to a gene; V was cut back by 0 bases and J by 2 bases. The CDR3 here is CAWSVQRDQGAGNTIYF. CDR3 coding DNA: TGTGCCTGGAGTGTACAAAGGGACCAGGGGGCTGGAAACACCATATATTTT.

This chain uses TRBV5-1 with TRBJ2-7; the D gene is possibly TRBD1 (5 bases). The CDR3 extends over 13 amino acids. CDR1 and CDR2 from the germline V gene are SGHRS and YFSETQ. Trimming removed 6 bases from V and 5 bases from J, with 15 bases in between. This chain's CDR3 is CASKPQGSHEQYF. CDR3 DNA sequence: TGCGCCAGCAAACCCCAGGGTTCCCACGAGCAGTACTTC.

The rearrangement joins TRBV2 to TRBJ2-5, with D perhaps matching TRBD2 (7 bases). The CDR3 length is 13 residues. CDR1 and CDR2 from the germline V gene are SNHLY and FYNNEI. V was clipped by 8 bases and J by 7 bases, with 17 bases between them. The CDR3 here is CASHTGRGMTQYF. The CDR3 DNA is TGTGCCAGCCACACAGGGAGGGGGATGACCCAGTACTTC.

The genes are TRBV7-9 and TRBJ1-2; D is unresolved. CDR1 and CDR2 (germline): SEHNR, FQNEAQ (reference sequence). Trimming pared 1 base from V and 4 bases from J, leaving 10 bases between. This CDR3 is built from 14 residues. DNA of the CDR3: TGTGCCAGCAGCTTAGATCGGGGTAGCTATGGCTACACCTTC. This encodes CASSLDRGSYGYTF.

J is TRBJ1-4 and V is TRBV4-1; D ambiguous. The V end was cut by 4 bases, the J end by 7 bases, with 16 bases between. CDR1 MGHRA and CDR2 YSYEKL come from the germline V gene. There are 15 residues in the CDR3. The CDR3 DNA is TGCGCCAGCAGCCGTACATCGAGGATAGCTGAAAAACTGTTTTTT. This encodes CASSRTSRIAEKLFF.

The chain carries TRBV3-1 (or the pseudogene TRBV3-2) and TRBJ1-1, with D unresolved. Per germline, CDR1 LGHDT and CDR2 YNNKEL (reference sequence). The CDR3 is 12 amino acids. V dropped 3 bases and J dropped 11 bases, with 13 bases sitting between them. CDR3 sequence (DNA): TGTGCCAGCAGCCAGCAAAGAGGGTTGGCTTTCTTT. Its protein is CASSQQRGLAFF.

As to this clone: The junction and the germline gene differ at one end; a read error may be behind it. The V gene is TRBV14, the J gene TRBJ1-2, with D possibly TRBD1 on 5 matching bases. Germline loops: CDR1 SGHDN, CDR2 FVKESK. This CDR3 contains 14 residues. The CDR3 reads CASSQGGALYGYTF. As DNA, the CDR3 is TGTGCCAGCAGCCAGGGAGGGGCACTCTATGGCTACACCTTT.

The chain carries TRBV27 and TRBJ1-6; the D is unclear. Germline CDR1 and CDR2: MNHEY and SMNVEV (reference sequence). The CDR3 runs 17 residues. Trimming pared 5 bases from V and 0 bases from J, leaving 14 bases between. The CDR3 coding sequence is TGTGCCAGCAGTGTCTTTTGGGAGAGCTCCTATAATTCACCCCTCCACTTT. Protein sequence: CASSVFWESSYNSPLHF.